What follows are 27 T cell receptor beta chains derived from one specimen sequenced in a study of early T cells in non-severe SARS-CoV-2 infection (dated by TCRdb to about 2021). Library generation was performed with 5' RACE. TCRdb records NextSeq 500 as the sequencer. In TCRdb, the public reads were trimmed at Q25 with fastp and aligned with MiXCR, with productive beta chains retained. Merged by CDR3 protein, the rows form single entries marked with the most common genes and DNA. The sample table records around 82,000 distinct CDR3 sequences; 9.5% to 15% of these occur just once. Of the sample, more than 3% falls within the top ten clones. Sequenced material: whole blood. The receptors were sampled from an adult who was a healthcare worker with PCR-confirmed SARS-CoV-2 infection or an uninfected control (not recorded which).

This clonotype was observed many times. The chain links TRBV20-1 to TRBJ2-7, with 10 positions matching TRBD2. Germline V gene lookup returns CDR1 DFQATT and CDR2 SNEGSKA (reference sequence). This CDR3 is 15 amino acids long. V shed 6 bases, J shed 1 base, and the junction held 9 bases outside the gene matches. CDR3 region: CSATRPSGSSYEQYF. CDR3 bases: TGCAGTGCGACTAGGCCTAGCGGGAGTTCCTACGAGCAGTACTTC.

In its sample, this clonotype was seen a few times. The genes are TRBV5-1 and TRBJ1-1; the D gene is possibly TRBD1 (5 bases). The CDR3 is 15 amino acids. CDR1 is SGHRS, CDR2 YFSETQ, per germline. V was pared by 7 bases and J by 1 base, with 17 bases between. The CDR3 reads CASRGGDRANTEAFF. Written as DNA, the CDR3 is TGCGCCAGCCGAGGAGGGGATCGAGCGAACACTGAAGCTTTCTTT.

This clonotype came up many times. The V gene is TRBV5-4, the J gene TRBJ2-7; D perhaps matches TRBD2 (6 bases). V was shortened by 4 bases and J by 4 bases, with 18 bases between the two germline ends. Germline V gene data show CDR1 as SGHNT and CDR2 as YYREEE (reference sequence). The length of the CDR3 is 15 residues. CDR3 residues: CASSAGTVTQYEQYF. CDR3 bases: TGTGCCAGCAGCGCGGGGACGGTCACCCAGTACGAGCAGTACTTC.

The chain has TRBV2 and TRBJ1-1; D uncertain. Per the germline V gene, CDR1 is SNHLY and CDR2 is FYNNEI. The CDR3 sequence is 14 residues long. V dropped 1 base and J dropped 1 base, with 7 bases sitting between them. CDR3 amino acids: CASSEVGRNTEAFF. CDR3 DNA sequence: TGTGCCAGCAGTGAAGTGGGAAGGAACACTGAAGCTTTCTTT.

This clonotype was counted many times. The chain uses TRBV2 and TRBJ2-1, with D perhaps given as TRBD1 or TRBD2 (6 bases each). V lost 8 bases and J 7 bases, leaving 15 bases between the germline ends. This CDR3 has 13 residues. CDR1 is SNHLY and CDR2 is FYNNEI in the germline V gene. The CDR3 nucleotides read TGTGCCAGCGTTACAGGGAGGTCAAATGAGCAGTTCTTC. This encodes CASVTGRSNEQFF.

V gene TRBV11-3 combines with J gene TRBJ2-3; D ambiguous. Per germline, CDR1 SGHNT and CDR2 YENEEA. There are 13 residues in the CDR3. V gave up 4 bases and J gave up 5 bases, with 10 bases separating them. Here the CDR3 reads CASSSTLLDTQYF. CDR3 DNA sequence: TGTGCCAGCAGCTCCACTTTATTAGATACGCAGTATTTT.

This clonotype showed up just a few times. The V and J genes are TRBV20-1 and TRBJ2-7; maybe TRBD2 (6 bases). Trimming stripped 3 bases from V and 4 bases from J, with 13 bases between. CDR3 length equals 13 residues. Germline CDR1 DFQATT, CDR2 SNEGSKA (reference sequence). CDR3 loop: CSASPGTPYEQYF. The CDR3 bases are TGCAGTGCTAGTCCCGGGACTCCTTACGAGCAGTACTTC.

This clonotype was counted many times. The CDR3 DNA reads TGTGCCTGGAGTGTAGACGGGAGGGCGCCCGAGCAGTACTTC. This gives the protein CAWSVDGRAPEQYF. The chain employs TRBV30 and TRBJ2-7, with 8 bases aligning to TRBD2. This CDR3 is built from 14 residues. Germline V lookup: CDR1 GTSNPN, CDR2 SVGIG (reference sequence). After removal of 0 bases from V and 6 bases from J, the junction contained 7 bases not matched to a gene.

The genes are TRBV9 and TRBJ2-3; TRBD2 matches at 15 bases. Germline V gene data show CDR1 as SGDLS and CDR2 as YYNGEE. The CDR3 runs 18 residues. The junction had 13 bases not matched to a gene; V was cut back by 2 bases and J by 9 bases. CDR3 region: CASSVGLAGGPGQVTQYF. Written as DNA, the CDR3 is TGTGCCAGCAGCGTCGGACTAGCGGGAGGGCCCGGGCAAGTGACGCAGTATTTT.

This clonotype was recorded many times. The V call is TRBV5-1, the J call TRBJ2-2, with TRBD2 as a possible D gene (6 bases). The CDR3 consists of 14 residues. Germline CDR1 is SGHRS and CDR2 is YFSETQ. Trimming removed 6 bases from V and 4 bases from J, with 13 bases in between. The CDR3 loop is CASKEGTSTGELFF. CDR3 coding DNA: TGCGCCAGCAAGGAGGGGACGAGCACCGGGGAGCTGTTTTTT. Looking up the rest from reference TRBV5-1 and TRBJ2-2 gives the full variable domain: KAGVTQTPRYLIKTRGQQVTLSCSPISGHRSVSWYQQTPGQGLQFLFEYFSETQRNKGNFPGRFSGRQFSNSRSEMNVSTLELGDSALYLCASKEGTSTGELFFGEGSRLTVL.

The chain recombines TRBV12-3 or TRBV12-4 with TRBJ1-1; D remains ambiguous. This CDR3 contains 12 residues. V dropped 7 bases and J dropped 6 bases, with 12 bases sitting between them. CDR3 residues: CASTFGPSEAFF. The CDR3 nucleotides read TGTGCCAGCACCTTCGGACCATCTGAAGCTTTCTTT.

This clonotype came up many times. J is TRBJ1-2 and V is TRBV18; TRBD1 might be the D (5 bases). V was clipped by 3 bases and J by 6 bases, with 14 bases between them. CDR3 length: 14 amino acids. Germline loops: CDR1 KGHSH, CDR2 LQKENI. The CDR3 is CASSPASRADGYTF. The CDR3 coding sequence is TGTGCCAGCTCACCCGCGAGCAGGGCGGATGGCTACACCTTC.

This clonotype appeared a few times. The CDR3 loop is CAWSVGGLAGITDTQYF. CDR3 DNA sequence: TGTGCCTGGAGTGTAGGCGGACTAGCGGGAATCACAGATACGCAGTATTTT. This sequence joins TRBV30 and TRBJ2-3; TRBD2 matches 12 bases. Trimming at V came to 0 bases and at J to 2 bases, leaving 6 bases not matched to a gene. The germline CDR1 and CDR2 sequences are GTSNPN and SVGIG (reference sequence). This CDR3 contains 17 residues.

This clonotype was seen once. V is TRBV27 and J is TRBJ2-1; tentatively, D is TRBD2 (6 bases). The V end was cut by 7 bases, the J end by 0 bases, with 16 bases between. Germline assignment: CDR1 MNHEY and CDR2 SMNVEV (reference sequence). This CDR3 is built from 16 residues. The CDR3 here is CASKISSGISYNEQFF. The CDR3 DNA reads as TGTGCCAGCAAGATTAGTAGCGGAATCTCCTACAATGAGCAGTTCTTC.

The chain employs TRBV4-1 and TRBJ1-4; D call uncertain. The CDR3 covers 18 residues. Germline lookup yields CDR1 MGHRA and CDR2 YSYEKL. Trimming removed 0 bases at V and 3 bases at J, with 17 bases between. The CDR3: CASSQDSVLLKANEKLFF. DNA of the CDR3: TGCGCCAGCAGCCAAGACTCGGTGCTTTTAAAGGCTAATGAAAAACTGTTTTTT.

As for this clonotype: Its ends do not fully match the called genes, so a read error is possible. The chain couples TRBV19 to TRBJ2-3; tentative D call: TRBD2 (5 bases). CDR3 length: 14 amino acids. Germline CDR1 reads LNHDA; CDR2 reads SQIVND (reference sequence). In nucleotides, the CDR3 is TGTGCCTGTAGTATCAATCTAGCCGCAGATACGCAGTATTTT. The encoded protein is CACSINLAADTQYF. Complete variable domain (other parts from reference TRBV19 and TRBJ2-3): DGGITQSPKYLFRKEGQNVTLSCEQNLNHDAMYWYRQDPGQGLRLIYYSQIVNDFQKGDIAEGYSVSREKKESFPLTVTSAQKNPTAFYLCACSINLAADTQYFGPGTRLTVL.

This chain uses TRBV5-6 with TRBJ2-7; TRBD1 matches at 8 bases. The CDR3 extends over 14 amino acids. Germline V lookup: CDR1 SGHDT, CDR2 YYEEEE. V lost 4 bases to trimming and J lost 4 bases; unmatched junction nucleotides: 7. The CDR3 loop reads CASSGTGGRYEQYF. Here the CDR3 DNA reads TGTGCCAGCAGCGGTACAGGGGGAAGATACGAGCAGTACTTC.

In its sample, this clonotype was seen a few times. The chain uses TRBV7-3 and TRBJ2-3; D possibly matches TRBD1 or TRBD2 (7 bases each). CDR1 SGHTA and CDR2 FQGTGA come from the germline V gene. V was clipped by 0 bases and J by 1 base, with 11 bases between them. The CDR3 has 16 amino acids. The CDR3 protein is CASSLTPGGGTDTQYF. The CDR3, as DNA: TGTGCCAGCAGCTTAACTCCAGGGGGGGGCACAGATACGCAGTATTTT.

A word on this clonotype: A much larger clone differs from this one at a single base, so this may be a read error. The J gene is TRBJ2-7, the V gene TRBV30; 8 bases agree with TRBD2. Per the germline V gene, CDR1 is GTSNPN and CDR2 is SVGIG (reference sequence). This CDR3 spans 14 amino acids. Here the CDR3 DNA reads TGTGCCTGGAGTGTAGACGGGAGGGCGCCCGAGCTGTACTTC. Translating it yields CAWSVDGRAPELYF.

V and J are TRBV6-6 and TRBJ2-1, with D possibly being TRBD1 or TRBD2 (5 bases each). The CDR3 extends over 16 amino acids. Trimming stripped 7 bases from V and 6 bases from J, with 22 bases between. Per the germline V gene, CDR1 is MNHNY and CDR2 is SVGAGI (reference sequence). This CDR3 is CASISRGGPPSNEQFF. The CDR3 DNA follows: TGTGCCAGCATCTCAAGGGGCGGGCCGCCAAGCAATGAGCAGTTCTTC.

The chain carries TRBV29-1 and TRBJ2-5; D not certain. The CDR3 has 13 amino acids. Between the trimmed V and J ends, which lost 1 base and 0 bases, there was a span of 6 bases. Germline V gives CDR1 SQVTM, CDR2 ANQGSEA. CDR3 nucleotides: TGCAGCGTTGAAGGGAATAACCAAGAGACCCAGTACTTC. It specifies CSVEGNNQETQYF.

This clonotype has ten or more counts. The J gene is TRBJ1-1, the V gene TRBV12-5; D call uncertain. The germline V and J ends were trimmed by 7 bases and 4 bases, with 16 bases remaining between them. In germline, CDR1 is LGHNT, CDR2 FRNRAP. The CDR3 has 14 amino acids. The CDR3 DNA is TGTGCTAGTGCCCCACAGCTGGGAGGCACTGAAGCTTTCTTT. The encoded protein is CASAPQLGGTEAFF.

In this sample, this clonotype turned up a few times. The CDR3 protein is CASRETGVNTGELFF. Here the CDR3 DNA reads TGTGCCAGCAGGGAAACAGGAGTGAACACCGGGGAGCTGTTTTTT. The genes are TRBV14 and TRBJ2-2; a possible D gene is TRBD1 (5 bases). The CDR3 covers 15 residues. The V and J ends lost 6 bases and 1 base respectively, with 12 bases between them. The germline CDR1 and CDR2 sequences are SGHDN and FVKESK.

This clonotype showed up just a few times. V is TRBV7-9 and J is TRBJ2-1; tentative D call: TRBD2 (6 bases). This CDR3 is built from 14 residues. Germline V gene sequence: CDR1 SEHNR, CDR2 FQNEAQ (reference sequence). Trimming pared 4 bases from V and 4 bases from J, leaving 11 bases between. The CDR3 loop is CASSSASEYNEQFF. DNA for the CDR3: TGTGCCAGCAGCTCCGCTAGCGAGTACAATGAGCAGTTCTTC.

V is TRBV20-1 and J is TRBJ1-1; TRBD1 matches 7 bases. Per the germline V gene, CDR1 is DFQATT and CDR2 is SNEGSKA (reference sequence). This CDR3 spans 14 amino acids. V gave up 3 bases and J gave up 3 bases; unmatched junction bases: 7. The CDR3 DNA follows: TGCAGTGCTAGGATGAGACAGGGTCACACTGAAGCTTTCTTT. The encoded protein is CSARMRQGHTEAFF.

This clonotype was found many times. The chain has TRBV18 and TRBJ1-1, with TRBD1 identical over 9 bases. V was clipped by 2 bases and J by 1 base; unmatched bases: 5. Germline V gives CDR1 KGHSH, CDR2 LQKENI. The CDR3 is 16 residues long. For the CDR3, the DNA is TGTGCCAGCTCACCAGGACGGACAGGGGAGAACACTGAAGCTTTCTTT. It encodes CASSPGRTGENTEAFF.

This clonotype was recorded many times. A junction end diverges from the germline sequence, so it may reflect a read error. This sequence joins TRBV6-5 and TRBJ1-1, with TRBD1 matching 8 bases. This CDR3 contains 16 residues. From germline, CDR1 is MNHEY and CDR2 SVGAGI. DNA of the CDR3: TGTGCCAGCAGTCGCCCGGCGACAGGGGTTAACACTGAAGTTTTCTTT. Translating it yields CASSRPATGVNTEVFF.